The 3 T cell receptor beta chains below come from one sample, sequenced in a study of graft-versus-host responses after intestinal transplantation. Sequenced by immunoSEQ multiplex PCR; TCRdb stores in-frame clones only, minus some. The data hold tens of thousands of clones, with 90% observed a single time. Antigens for these TCRs are unknown. Sequencing was performed on unstimulated CD8+ T cells sorted from spleen or lymph node cells, taken before transplant. Receptor source: a human donor who was the organ donor for an intestinal transplant.

A single count supports this clone. The V gene is TRBV25-1, the J gene TRBJ2-3; TRBD2 aligns across 8 bases. The CDR3 extends over 13 amino acids. In germline, CDR1 is MGHDK, CDR2 SYGVNS. V lost 3 bases and J lost 6; bases outside the gene matches: 2. CDR3 in amino acids: CASSDAGGDTQYF. The CDR3 nucleotides are TGTGCCAGCAGTGACGCGGGGGGTGATACGCAGTATTTT. Filled out from reference TRBV25-1 and TRBJ2-3, the complete variable domain reads EADIYQTPRYLVIGTGKKITLECSQTMGHDKMYWYQQDPGMELHLIHYSYGVNSTEKGDLSSESTVSRIRTEHFPLTLESARPSHTSQYLCASSDAGGDTQYFGPGTRLTVL.

V and J are TRBV4-2 and TRBJ2-2, with D unresolved. This CDR3 contains 15 residues. With 0 bases removed from V and 1 base from J, the gap between germline ends came to 6 bases. Germline-derived CDR1 and CDR2 are LGHNA and YNFKEQ. The CDR3 sequence is CASSQEQMNTGELFF. Here the CDR3 DNA reads TGTGCCAGCAGCCAAGAACAGATGAACACCGGGGAGCTGTTTTTT.

This clone was seen just once. The rearrangement links TRBV25-1 to TRBJ2-3; 9 positions agree with TRBD1. CDR1 is MGHDK and CDR2 is SYGVNS in the germline V gene. The CDR3 spans 15 residues. The V and J ends lost 8 bases and 8 bases, in that order; junction bases with no gene match: 14. The CDR3 DNA sequence: TGTGCCAGCGATGGGCGGGACAGGGCCGCCGGTACGCAGTATTTT. Translating it yields CASDGRDRAAGTQYF.